The clone carrying this T cell receptor (beta chain) was seen many times. This sample is drawn from a study of neurological immune-mediated disorders. It was by 5'RACE with 10-nucleotide random UMIs that the cDNA was made. Each CDR3 protein gets one entry after TCRdb re-called the 5' RACE reads with MiXCR. The data show about 59,000 distinct CDR3 sequences, 3.5% to 4.5% seen once. Sequencing was carried out using PBMCs. The receptor was isolated from a woman in her forties or fifties with multiple sclerosis.

The CDR3 reads CASSPHPTSYEQYF. For the CDR3, the DNA is TGTGCCAGCAGCCCTCACCCCACCTCCTACGAGCAGTACTTC. The rearrangement uses TRBV3-1 and TRBJ2-7; D gene uncertain. V was pared by 4 bases and J by 0 bases, with 10 bases between. CDR3 length: 14 amino acids. The germline V gene has CDR1 LGHDT and CDR2 YNNKEL (reference sequence).